The 28 T cell receptor beta chains reported below all come from one sample, sequenced in a study of shared clonotypes between healthy human individuals. The assay was immunoSEQ multiplex PCR, and TCRdb's table has in-frame clones only and misses some. The sample shows over 750,000 clones, about 96% of them seen only once. Naive CD8 isolation took CD45RO-negative cells positively selected for CCR7 and excluded terminally differentiated effector memory CD45RA+ cells. Sequenced sample: naive CD8+ T cells sorted from blood. These receptor sequences come from a man aged 25 to 40 in good health.

This clone occurred once. The chain links TRBV18 to TRBJ2-2, with D maybe TRBD2 (6 bases). Germline CDR1 and CDR2: KGHSH and LQKENI. This CDR3 has 16 residues. V lost 3 bases and J lost 3, with 14 bases in between. The CDR3 spells CASSPDGTPDTGELFF. CDR3 bases: TGTGCCAGCTCACCTGATGGGACTCCGGACACCGGGGAGCTGTTTTTT. Drawing the rest from reference TRBV18 and TRBJ2-2, the complete variable domain is NAGVMQNPRHLVRRRGQEARLRCSPMKGHSHVYWYRQLPEEGLKFMVYLQKENIIDESGMPKERFSAEFPKEGPSILRIQQVVRGDSAAYFCASSPDGTPDTGELFFGEGSRLTVL.

The chain joins TRBV6-5 to TRBJ2-7; D uncertain. CDR1 is MNHEY, CDR2 SVGAGI, per germline. V shed 0 bases and J shed 7 bases, with 16 bases lying between them. The CDR3 extends over 15 amino acids. The CDR3 is CASSYSDLGSREQYF. DNA of the CDR3: TGTGCCAGCAGTTACTCCGACCTGGGTTCTAGGGAGCAGTACTTC.

The genes are TRBV15 and TRBJ2-2, with unresolved D. Germline V lookup: CDR1 LNHNV, CDR2 YYDKDF (reference sequence). The V end was cut by 1 base, the J end by 2 bases, with 8 bases between. This CDR3 region has 15 residues. In DNA, the CDR3 is TGTGCCACCAGCAGAGGGCTACCTAACACCGGGGAGCTGTTTTTT. Translation: CATSRGLPNTGELFF.

This clone was picked up one time. This chain links TRBV7-9 with TRBJ2-7; 7 bases are a match to TRBD1. The V gene end was trimmed by 3 bases and the J gene end by 3 bases; junction bases not matched to a gene: 11. The CDR3 totals 16 residues. The germline gives CDR1 SEHNR, CDR2 FQNEAQ (reference sequence). As DNA, the CDR3 is TGTGCCAGCAGCTTCTCCGAACAGGGGCTTTTCTACGAGCAGTACTTC. It encodes CASSFSEQGLFYEQYF.

The DNA of the CDR3 is TGTGCCAGCAGAGTCCCGGGGGGAACTAATGAAAAACTGTTTTTT. This sequence encodes CASRVPGGTNEKLFF. The V call is TRBV28, the J call TRBJ1-4; the D gene is possibly TRBD1 (5 bases). Trimming removed 6 bases from V and 1 base from J, with 12 bases in between. Germline CDR1 reads MDHEN; CDR2 reads SYDVKM. The CDR3 is 15 amino acids. The variable domain in full, with the rest retrieved from reference TRBV28 and TRBJ1-4, is DVKVTQSSRYLVKRTGEKVFLECVQDMDHENMFWYRQDPGLGLRLIYFSYDVKMKEKGDIPEGYSVSREKKERFSLILESASTNQTSMYLCASRVPGGTNEKLFFGSGTQLSVL.

This chain connects TRBV4-1 to TRBJ1-2; D is possibly TRBD1 (6 bases). The ends were cut back, 6 bases at V and 7 bases at J, with 21 bases in the middle. The CDR3 is 15 residues long. The germline gives CDR1 MGHRA, CDR2 YSYEKL. CDR3 in amino acids: CASRPWAGVVSGYTF. The DNA for the CDR3 is TGCGCCAGCAGACCTTGGGCAGGGGTGGTTTCTGGCTACACCTTC.

J is TRBJ2-3 and V is TRBV9; D perhaps matches TRBD2 (5 bases). The CDR3 contains 14 residues. Germline-derived CDR1 and CDR2 are SGDLS and YYNGEE. Between the trimmed V and J ends, which lost 0 bases and 5 bases, there was a span of 10 bases. The CDR3 loop is CASSVDKEEDTQYF. The CDR3 DNA sequence: TGTGCCAGCAGCGTAGATAAGGAGGAAGATACGCAGTATTTT.

The chain has TRBV5-5 and TRBJ1-5; D not certain. CDR3 length: 15 amino acids. With 2 bases removed from V and 0 bases from J, the gap between germline ends came to 9 bases. Germline lookup yields CDR1 SGHKS and CDR2 YYEKEE (reference sequence). The CDR3 reads CASSFGQYSNQPQHF. For the CDR3, the DNA is TGTGCCAGCAGCTTCGGGCAGTATAGCAATCAGCCCCAGCATTTT.

The V call is TRBV5-5, the J call TRBJ2-2; TRBD2 matches 7 bases. The CDR3 is 16 amino acids. V shed 0 bases, J shed 8 bases, and the junction held 10 bases outside the gene matches. Per germline, CDR1 SGHKS and CDR2 YYEKEE (reference sequence). The CDR3 protein is CASSLAFTSARGELFF. DNA of the CDR3: TGTGCCAGCAGCTTGGCCTTCACTAGCGCGAGGGGGGAGCTGTTTTTT.

V usage is TRBV6-1 and J usage is TRBJ2-7; a weak D match, TRBD1 (5 bases). The CDR3 extends over 12 amino acids. The V end lost 8 bases, the J end lost 3 bases, and 11 bases lay between the germline ends. Germline CDR1 is MNHNS and CDR2 is SASEGT. Here the CDR3 DNA reads TGTGCCAGCGGACCGACAGACTACGAGCAGTACTTC. It translates to CASGPTDYEQYF.

In nucleotides, the CDR3 is TGCGCCAGCAGCGGTGTCGGGACAGACCTTTCCGAGCAGTACTTC. Translation: CASSGVGTDLSEQYF. J is TRBJ2-7 and V is TRBV5-1, with 7 bases that match TRBD1. There are 15 residues in the CDR3. Germline V lookup: CDR1 SGHRS, CDR2 YFSETQ. V lost 4 bases and J lost 6; bases outside the gene matches: 13. The entire variable domain, with the rest obtained from reference TRBV5-1 and TRBJ2-7, is as follows: KAGVTQTPRYLIKTRGQQVTLSCSPISGHRSVSWYQQTPGQGLQFLFEYFSETQRNKGNFPGRFSGRQFSNSRSEMNVSTLELGDSALYLCASSGVGTDLSEQYFGPGTRLTVT.

The V call is TRBV6-1, the J call TRBJ2-5; D perhaps matches TRBD2 (6 bases). CDR1 and CDR2 from the germline V gene are MNHNS and SASEGT. The CDR3 extends over 14 amino acids. Trimming cost V 7 bases and J 1 base, with 13 bases left between them. CDR3 sequence (DNA): TGTGCCAGCAACTTAAGCGGGCCCCAAGAGACCCAGTACTTC. Its translation: CASNLSGPQETQYF.

The chain carries TRBV29-1 and TRBJ2-1; 9 bases line up with TRBD2. The CDR3 has 14 amino acids. Germline V gene lookup returns CDR1 SQVTM and CDR2 ANQGSEA. After removal of 6 bases from V and 5 bases from J, the junction contained 8 bases not matched to a gene. The CDR3: CSVQLAGVNNEQFF. CDR3 sequence (DNA): TGCAGCGTGCAACTAGCGGGTGTAAACAATGAGCAGTTCTTC.

The chain links TRBV7-9 to TRBJ1-1, with a weak D call TRBD1 (5 bases). Germline CDR1 reads SEHNR; CDR2 reads FQNEAQ (reference sequence). The CDR3 consists of 14 residues. Trimming shortened V by 4 bases and J by 2 bases, and 11 bases separated the two germline ends. Here the CDR3 DNA reads TGTGCCAGCAGCTCCACCGGGACTAACACTGAAGCTTTCTTT. The encoded protein is CASSSTGTNTEAFF.

This chain connects TRBV11-2 to TRBJ2-7, with a weak D call TRBD1 (6 bases). With 1 base removed from V and 2 bases from J, the gap between germline ends came to 18 bases. CDR1 SGHAT and CDR2 FQNNGV come from the germline V gene. CDR3 length: 17 amino acids. CDR3 region: CASSLGPRGKITYEQYF. The CDR3 DNA reads as TGTGCCAGCAGCTTAGGACCAAGGGGGAAAATAACCTACGAGCAGTACTTC.

The chain couples TRBV5-6 to TRBJ2-7, with TRBD1 identical over 8 bases. With 5 bases clipped from V and 5 bases from J, the junction kept 12 bases outside the gene matches. CDR3 length equals 15 residues. The germline V gene has CDR1 SGHDT and CDR2 YYEEEE. CDR3 residues: CASSFAGQGNHEQYF. Written as DNA, the CDR3 is TGTGCCAGCAGTTTCGCTGGACAGGGAAATCACGAGCAGTACTTC.

This chain uses TRBV7-2 with TRBJ2-1; TRBD2 agrees at 8 bases. Unmatched junction bases numbered 9, after V lost 2 bases and J lost 6 bases. The CDR3 contains 16 residues. Germline CDR1 is SGHTA and CDR2 is FQGNSA. The CDR3: CASSLSGRTSRNEQFF. The CDR3 coding sequence is TGTGCCAGCAGCTTATCGGGGAGGACTAGCCGCAATGAGCAGTTCTTC.

V and J are TRBV11-3 and TRBJ2-7; TRBD2 might be the D (7 bases). V was shortened by 5 bases and J by 2 bases, with 16 bases between the two germline ends. The CDR3 contains 15 residues. CDR1 is SGHNT, CDR2 YENEEA, per germline. The CDR3 is CASSPGGTPTYEQYF. The CDR3 bases are TGTGCCAGCAGCCCCGGGGGGACACCAACCTACGAGCAGTACTTC.

The CDR3 loop is CASSWGGPYNEQFF. For the CDR3, the DNA is TGTGCCAGTAGTTGGGGGGGACCCTACAATGAGCAGTTCTTC. The chain recombines TRBV19 with TRBJ2-1; 7 nucleotides align to TRBD2. Germline loops: CDR1 LNHDA, CDR2 SQIVND (reference sequence). This CDR3 comprises 14 residues. The V gene end was trimmed by 5 bases and the J gene end by 2 bases; junction bases not matched to a gene: 3.

The J gene is TRBJ2-6, the V gene TRBV25-1; TRBD1 matches 9 bases. Germline trimming cut 6 bases from V and 1 base from J; bases unmatched to any gene: 10. CDR1 is MGHDK, CDR2 SYGVNS, per germline. The CDR3 covers 18 residues. CDR3 amino acids: CASSSPGQGYSGANVLTF. The CDR3 DNA reads TGTGCCAGCAGCTCGCCGGGACAGGGATATTCTGGGGCCAACGTCCTGACTTTC.

The chain employs TRBV28 and TRBJ2-3; 7 positions agree with TRBD2. V dropped 1 base and J dropped 4; count of bases not matched to a gene: 5. The CDR3 has 15 residues. CDR1 is MDHEN, CDR2 SYDVKM, per germline. The CDR3 loop is CASSLYVAGADTQYF. Here the CDR3 DNA reads TGTGCCAGCAGTTTATATGTCGCGGGAGCAGATACGCAGTATTTT.

A note on this clone: The same CDR3 arises from other DNA sequences in this sample as well. The chain's CDR3 is CASSGLADSYNEQFF. For the CDR3, the DNA is TGTGCCAGCAGTGGACTAGCGGACTCCTACAATGAGCAGTTCTTC. This rearrangement joins TRBV2 to TRBJ2-1; 9 bases fit TRBD2. Germline trimming cut 4 bases from V and 0 bases from J; bases unmatched to any gene: 1. CDR3 length: 15 residues. Germline V gene data show CDR1 as SNHLY and CDR2 as FYNNEI.

The genes are TRBV7-9 and TRBJ1-4, with 7 bases that match TRBD1. V was clipped by 5 bases and J by 2 bases; unmatched bases: 8. The CDR3 is made up of 16 amino acids. CDR1 and CDR2 from the germline V gene are SEHNR and FQNEAQ (reference sequence). The CDR3 DNA is TGTGCCAGCAGCGGATGGGGACAGCTTACTAATGAAAAACTGTTTTTT. This codes for CASSGWGQLTNEKLFF.

This clone was detected once. The chain recombines TRBV7-8 with TRBJ1-1; a possible D gene is TRBD1 (6 bases). From germline, CDR1 is SGHVS and CDR2 FQNEAQ. V was clipped by 3 bases and J by 0 bases, with 11 bases between them. The CDR3 loop spans 15 amino acids. The CDR3 sequence is CASSFPGHLNTEAFF. CDR3 DNA sequence: TGTGCCAGCAGCTTCCCGGGACACTTGAACACTGAAGCTTTCTTT.

The J gene is TRBJ2-1, the V gene TRBV9; 8 bases map to TRBD1. J gave up 7 bases and V 0 bases, and 6 bases lay outside the gene matches. CDR1 SGDLS and CDR2 YYNGEE come from the germline V gene. The CDR3 has 15 amino acids. CDR3 loop: CASSVGQGPINEQFF. The CDR3 coding sequence is TGTGCCAGCAGCGTAGGACAGGGGCCGATTAATGAGCAGTTCTTC.

The chain carries TRBV2 and TRBJ2-1; 11 bases align to TRBD1. V lost 10 bases and J lost 10; bases outside the gene matches: 12. This CDR3 is built from 14 residues. Germline lookup yields CDR1 SNHLY and CDR2 FYNNEI. The CDR3 protein is CAIDGQGAFLEQFF. The CDR3 DNA follows: TGTGCCATCGATGGACAGGGGGCGTTTTTGGAGCAGTTCTTC. Full variable domain (remainder filled in from reference TRBV2 and TRBJ2-1): EPEVTQTPSHQVTQMGQEVILRCVPISNHLYFYWYRQILGQKVEFLVSFYNNEISEKSEIFDDQFSVERPDGSNFTLKIRSTKLEDSAMYFCAIDGQGAFLEQFFGPGTRLTVL.

The chain links TRBV29-1 to TRBJ2-7; no clear D gene. Germline CDR1 is SQVTM and CDR2 is ANQGSEA. The CDR3 spans 13 residues. The CDR3 protein is CRDSMPPTYEQYF. The DNA of the CDR3 is TGCAGAGATAGCATGCCCCCGACCTACGAGCAGTACTTC.

The chain is built from TRBV7-8 and TRBJ2-1; D is undetermined. The V end lost 1 base, the J end lost 0 bases, and 13 bases lay between the germline ends. CDR1 and CDR2 from the germline V gene are SGHVS and FQNEAQ. CDR3 size: 17 residues. CDR3 residues: CASSLVGGWSSYNEQFF. The CDR3, as DNA: TGTGCCAGCAGCTTAGTGGGCGGTTGGAGCTCCTACAATGAGCAGTTCTTC.